The T cell receptor (beta chain) described here comes from a study of T cell responses to AZD1222 COVID-19 vaccine. General study findings and limits: White British ancestry dominated among donors, who included more females, and clonal diversity was possibly underestimated. The study reported that nearly half of spike-specific TCRs target unmutated variant regions. Only a handful of AZD1222 recipients, more than 5 in all, had baseline seropositivity. Only after the peak T cell response were repertoires sampled.

The germline V and J ends were trimmed by 0 bases and 3 bases, with 16 bases remaining between them. There are 17 residues in the CDR3. Germline-derived CDR1 and CDR2 are SGHNT and YYREEE (reference sequence). TCRdb's copy holds only in-frame clones and misses some; the assay was immunoSEQ multiplex PCR. The table includes approximately 210,000 clones, about 94% detected once. Of note for this clone: What it recognizes is unknown.

The sequence was obtained from an adult who received the MenACWY meningococcal vaccine as a control. This specimen was peripheral blood, taken 28 days after the second dose of the MenACWY control vaccine. The chain joins TRBV5-4 to TRBJ2-1; possibly TRBD1 or TRBD2 for D (5 bases each). CDR3 region: CASSLVEGRKNYNEQFF. The CDR3 nucleotides read TGTGCCAGCAGCTTGGTTGAGGGGCGGAAAAACTACAATGAGCAGTTCTTC.